Listed here are 14 T cell receptor beta chains from one sample, sequenced in a study of blood T cell repertoires in COVID-19. Using immunoSEQ multiplex PCR, the repertoire was profiled, and TCRdb retains in-frame clones only, with some absent. The repertoire holds more than 110,000 clones, with over 60% as singletons. Sequenced input: peripheral blood. The source of these receptors is a woman aged 80 or older with active or convalescent COVID-19.

The chain employs TRBV10-3 and TRBJ2-2; no firm D call. The germline CDR1 and CDR2 sequences are ENHRY and SYGVKD. V lost 10 bases and J 0 bases, leaving 6 bases between the germline ends. This CDR3 is 12 amino acids long. This CDR3 is CATRTNTGELFF. CDR3 in DNA: TGTGCCACGCGAACGAACACCGGGGAGCTGTTTTTT.

This sequence joins TRBV30 and TRBJ1-1; 8 nucleotides match TRBD1. After removal of 5 bases from V and 2 bases from J, the junction contained 4 bases not matched to a gene. CDR1 and CDR2 from the germline V gene are GTSNPN and SVGIG (reference sequence). The CDR3 totals 13 residues. Written as DNA, the CDR3 is TGTGCCTGGGACCAGGGGGCTAACACTGAAGCTTTCTTT. Amino acid sequence: CAWDQGANTEAFF.

This chain joins TRBV7-9 and TRBJ1-4; possible D gene TRBD1, 5 bases. The germline V gene has CDR1 SEHNR and CDR2 FQNEAQ (reference sequence). The length of the CDR3 is 15 residues. Trimming took 6 bases from V and 0 from J, leaving 11 bases between them. CDR3 sequence: CASRSKTATNEKLFF. The CDR3 DNA is TGTGCCAGCAGATCGAAGACAGCAACTAATGAAAAACTGTTTTTT.

The V call is TRBV1, the J call TRBJ1-5; the table's D gene call, TRBD1, was not cross checked with the DNA. TRBV1 is an annotated pseudogene. The CDR3 contains 15 residues. DNA of the CDR3: TGCACCAGCAGCCAAGAGGACAGGGGTGACCAGCCCCAGCATTTT. Its translation: CTSSQEDRGDQPQHF.

This clone was detected a few times. The rearrangement links TRBV13 to TRBJ1-2; TRBD1 matches at 10 bases. The CDR3 contains 15 residues. V shed 5 bases and J 4 bases; nucleotides not matched to a gene: 7. The germline V gene encodes CDR1 PRHDT and CDR2 FYEKMQ (reference sequence). Here the CDR3 DNA reads TGTGCCAGCAGCCCTACAAGGACAGGGGGCTATGGCTACACCTTC. It yields the protein CASSPTRTGGYGYTF.

The chain couples TRBV4-3 to TRBJ2-1, with TRBD2 matching 10 bases. The germline CDR1 and CDR2 sequences are LGHNA and YSLEER. The V segment lost 4 bases and the J segment 3 bases; nucleotides outside the gene matches: 6. The CDR3 extends over 16 amino acids. CDR3: CASSRGAGGLYNEQFF. In DNA form, the CDR3 reads TGCGCCAGCAGCCGAGGAGCGGGGGGGCTCTACAATGAGCAGTTCTTC.

The chain carries TRBV7-9 and TRBJ1-4; unclear D gene. Germline assignment: CDR1 SEHNR and CDR2 FQNEAQ (reference sequence). Trimming took off 5 bases at V and 8 bases at J, with 9 bases between the two ends. The CDR3 consists of 12 residues. The DNA for the CDR3 is TGTGCCAGCAGCCGCCCCGGGGAAAAACTGTTTTTT. It codes for CASSRPGEKLFF.

The rearrangement links TRBV9 to TRBJ1-4; D call uncertain. V lost 3 bases and J 0 bases, leaving 9 bases between the germline ends. CDR1 SGDLS and CDR2 YYNGEE come from the germline V gene. There are 15 residues in the CDR3. CDR3 bases: TGTGCCAGCAGCGCCTCGGGGACAACTAATGAAAAACTGTTTTTT. As protein: CASSASGTTNEKLFF.

The rearrangement joins TRBV7-6 to TRBJ1-3, with 9 bases matching TRBD1. The CDR3 is 15 amino acids. The J segment lost 3 bases and the V segment lost 4 bases, leaving 4 bases of the junction unmatched. Germline CDR1 reads SGHVS; CDR2 reads FNYEAQ. The CDR3 region is CASSSDRGIGNTIYF. In nucleotides, the CDR3 is TGTGCCAGCAGCTCAGACAGGGGGATTGGAAACACCATATATTTT.

The chain has TRBV5-1 and TRBJ2-7, with D possibly being TRBD2 (5 bases). Germline CDR1 and CDR2: SGHRS and YFSETQ. The CDR3 sequence is 14 residues long. Trimming stripped 4 bases from V and 1 base from J, with 12 bases between. CDR3 DNA: TGCGCCAGCAGCCCAAGGACTGCTTCCTACGAGCAGTACTTC. This encodes CASSPRTASYEQYF.

Concerning this clone itself: Other nucleotide sequences from this sample produce the same CDR3. The gene calls are TRBV5-1 and TRBJ1-1; D not certain. Per the germline V gene, CDR1 is SGHRS and CDR2 is YFSETQ. The length of the CDR3 is 13 residues. V was cut by 0 bases and J by 5 bases, with 8 bases left in between. CDR3 in DNA: TGCGCCAGCAGCTTGGTCCCGGGGACTGAAGCTTTCTTT. Its translation: CASSLVPGTEAFF.

The chain is built from TRBV5-4 and TRBJ1-4, with D uncertain. This CDR3 has 14 residues. Deletions cut 0 bases from V and 4 bases from J, with 7 bases between. Per the germline V gene, CDR1 is SGHNT and CDR2 is YYREEE (reference sequence). The CDR3 reads CASSLDGSNEKLFF. The CDR3 bases are TGTGCCAGCAGCTTGGATGGGAGTAATGAAAAACTGTTTTTT.

A remark on this clone: The same CDR3 is also encoded by other DNA sequences in this sample. The V gene is TRBV14, the J gene TRBJ1-2, with D possibly TRBD1 on 5 matching bases. V was cut by 0 bases and J by 5 bases, with 7 bases left in between. Germline lookup yields CDR1 SGHDN and CDR2 FVKESK. The length of the CDR3 is 13 residues. CDR3 sequence (DNA): TGTGCCAGCAGCCAAGACCGGGGGTATGGCTACACCTTC. This codes for CASSQDRGYGYTF. Together with reference TRBV14 and TRBJ1-2, the CDR3 gives the full variable domain: EAGVTQFPSHSVIEKGQTVTLRCDPISGHDNLYWYRRVMGKEIKFLLHFVKESKQDESGMPNNRFLAERTGGTYSTLKVQPAELEDSGVYFCASSQDRGYGYTFGSGTRLTVV.

This clone was observed a few times. This chain connects TRBV23-1 to TRBJ1-1; D uncertain. TRBV23-1 is an ORF, with its function uncertain. V lost 11 bases, J lost 2 bases, and 12 bases lay in between. The CDR3 covers 12 residues. The CDR3 coding sequence is TGCGCCCCCTCTGGAGGCAACACTGAAGCTTTCTTT. This gives the protein CAPSGGNTEAFF.